The next 19 T cell receptor beta chains were all read from a single sample in a study of shared clonotypes between healthy human individuals. TCRdb keeps only in-frame clones here, not all; method: immunoSEQ multiplex PCR. The sample shows roughly 2.1 million clones, roughly 91% of them seen only once. Naivety among CD8 cells was defined by CD45RO negativity and positive CCR7 selection, thereby excluding terminally differentiated effector memory CD45RA+ cells. The source material was naive CD8+ T cells from PBMCs. The receptors come from a man between 18 and 29 years old in good health. Some clones in this sample may be carry-over from other donors' samples.

This chain joins TRBV9 and TRBJ2-3, with D unresolved. Germline V gene sequence: CDR1 SGDLS, CDR2 YYNGEE. The V end was cut by 0 bases, the J end by 2 bases, with 10 bases between. The CDR3 is 15 amino acids. CDR3 in amino acids: CASSVGGPNTDTQYF. The CDR3 coding sequence is TGTGCCAGCAGCGTAGGTGGCCCTAACACAGATACGCAGTATTTT.

J is TRBJ2-3 and V is TRBV4-3; D not certain. Germline assignment: CDR1 LGHNA and CDR2 YSLEER. Trimming left V 0 bases short and J 0 bases short, with 7 bases between. The CDR3 extends over 15 amino acids. CDR3 in amino acids: CASSQDSTSTDTQYF. The CDR3 bases are TGCGCCAGCAGCCAAGACAGCACTAGCACAGATACGCAGTATTTT.

The genes are TRBV19 and TRBJ1-1, with 7 bases fitting TRBD1. This CDR3 region has 16 residues. V was clipped by 6 bases and J by 3 bases; unmatched bases: 13. Germline values: CDR1 LNHDA, CDR2 SQIVND (reference sequence). CDR3 nucleotides: TGTGCCAGTAGAACCCAAAGGAGGGGGCGCGACACTGAAGCTTTCTTT. It encodes CASRTQRRGRDTEAFF.

Concerning this clone itself: Other nucleotide sequences from this sample produce the same CDR3. The chain combines TRBV10-1 with TRBJ1-1; D not resolved. V was cut by 0 bases and J by 0 bases, with 8 bases left in between. From germline, CDR1 is WNHNN and CDR2 SYGVQD (reference sequence). The CDR3 has 15 amino acids. The CDR3 DNA reads as TGCGCCAGCAGTGAGTCCCCAGGCATGAACACTGAAGCTTTCTTT. Translated, it gives CASSESPGMNTEAFF.

This chain connects TRBV6-5 to TRBJ2-1, with 7 bases identical to TRBD2. J lost 9 bases, V lost 6 bases, and 11 bases had no gene match. The CDR3 totals 14 residues. In germline, CDR1 is MNHEY, CDR2 SVGAGI. CDR3 coding DNA: TGTGCCAGCAGCTGGACTAGGGCGGACGGTGAGCAGTTCTTC. It encodes CASSWTRADGEQFF.

V and J are TRBV19 and TRBJ1-2, with unresolved D. Between the trimmed V and J ends, which lost 7 bases and 6 bases, there was a span of 9 bases. The CDR3 is made up of 11 amino acids. The germline V gene encodes CDR1 LNHDA and CDR2 SQIVND (reference sequence). In DNA, the CDR3 is TGTGCCAGTACGCCTGGTCATGGCTACACCTTC. Residues: CASTPGHGYTF.

The gene calls are TRBV28 and TRBJ1-1; TRBD1 might be the D (5 bases). Deletions cut 6 bases from V and 6 bases from J, with 11 bases between. The CDR3 is made up of 12 amino acids. From germline, CDR1 is MDHEN and CDR2 SYDVKM. The CDR3 here is CASSFIGAEAFF. The CDR3 DNA reads TGTGCCAGCAGCTTTATAGGGGCTGAAGCTTTCTTT. Looking up the rest from reference TRBV28 and TRBJ1-1 gives the full variable domain: DVKVTQSSRYLVKRTGEKVFLECVQDMDHENMFWYRQDPGLGLRLIYFSYDVKMKEKGDIPEGYSVSREKKERFSLILESASTNQTSMYLCASSFIGAEAFFGQGTRLTVV.

This clone showed up just a few times. This same CDR3 is encoded by further DNA sequences in the sample. The V gene is TRBV7-9, the J gene TRBJ2-7, with D tentatively TRBD1 or TRBD2 (5 bases each). The V end was cut by 1 base, the J end by 2 bases, with 9 bases between. This CDR3 has 14 residues. Germline V gene sequence: CDR1 SEHNR, CDR2 FQNEAQ (reference sequence). The CDR3, as DNA: TGTGCCAGCAGCTTAGTTGGGACCCCCTACGAGCAGTACTTC. Translation: CASSLVGTPYEQYF.

The J gene is TRBJ2-7, the V gene TRBV27; TRBD2 agrees at 11 bases. Germline V CDR1 and CDR2: MNHEY, SMNVEV (reference sequence). Losses at the gene ends were 6 bases for V and 5 bases for J; bases not matched to a gene: 9. This CDR3 spans 15 amino acids. The CDR3 here is CASSILAGAAHEQYF. In DNA, the CDR3 is TGTGCCAGCAGCATACTAGCGGGAGCGGCCCACGAGCAGTACTTC.

The chain joins TRBV27 to TRBJ2-7; the D call may be TRBD1 or TRBD2 (5 bases each). The CDR3 is 16 amino acids. The V gene lost 1 base and the J gene lost 0 bases, with 13 bases spanning the gap. The germline V gene has CDR1 MNHEY and CDR2 SMNVEV (reference sequence). The CDR3, as DNA: TGTGCCAGCAGTTTATTTACGGGACCGCGCTCCTACGAGCAGTACTTC. Translation: CASSLFTGPRSYEQYF.

V gene TRBV28 combines with J gene TRBJ1-1; D call uncertain. Germline CDR1 and CDR2: MDHEN and SYDVKM. The CDR3 loop spans 14 amino acids. V lost 3 bases to trimming and J lost 0 bases, with 8 bases between them. The CDR3 coding sequence is TGTGCCAGCAGTTTGAGGGAGTTGAACACTGAAGCTTTCTTT. Protein: CASSLRELNTEAFF.

The chain is built from TRBV4-1 and TRBJ2-4; D may be TRBD1 or TRBD2 (5 bases each). The CDR3 has 17 amino acids. CDR1 MGHRA and CDR2 YSYEKL come from the germline V gene. V was clipped by 1 base and J by 3 bases, with 16 bases between them. This CDR3 is CASSQGDLGVGKNIQYF. CDR3 DNA: TGCGCCAGCAGCCAAGGGGACCTCGGGGTAGGCAAAAACATTCAGTACTTC.

This clone was observed a handful of times. The chain combines TRBV28 with TRBJ1-1; D is uncertain. V lost 6 bases and J lost 8, with 16 bases in between. The CDR3 has 13 amino acids. The V gene's germline CDR1 is MDHEN and CDR2 SYDVKM. The CDR3 sequence: CASSRPYTDEAFF. In DNA, the CDR3 is TGTGCCAGCAGCCGACCGTACACCGACGAAGCTTTCTTT.

The genes are TRBV9 and TRBJ1-5; no clear D gene. The CDR3 runs to 14 residues. Germline CDR1 SGDLS, CDR2 YYNGEE. V dropped 0 bases and J dropped 4 bases, with 8 bases sitting between them. The CDR3: CASSVDSGNQPQHF. The CDR3 DNA sequence: TGTGCCAGCAGCGTAGATTCGGGGAATCAGCCCCAGCATTTT.

Only one count was recorded for this clone. The chain couples TRBV2 to TRBJ1-2, with D unclear. The V gene's germline CDR1 is SNHLY and CDR2 FYNNEI. The CDR3 is 14 amino acids. V was shortened by 2 bases and J by 1 base, with 8 bases between the two germline ends. The DNA of the CDR3 is TGTGCCAGCAGTGAACAGCTATATAACTATGGCTACACCTTC. Translated: CASSEQLYNYGYTF.

The chain couples TRBV7-3 to TRBJ2-1; TRBD2 matches 8 bases. Germline V lookup: CDR1 SGHTA, CDR2 FQGTGA. The CDR3 is 15 amino acids. V dropped 3 bases and J dropped 2; count of bases not matched to a gene: 3. CDR3: CASSFFGRAYNEQFF. In DNA form, the CDR3 reads TGTGCCAGCAGCTTTTTCGGGAGGGCCTACAATGAGCAGTTCTTC.

For this clone: Distinct nucleotide sequences in the sample also encode this CDR3. V usage is TRBV28 and J usage is TRBJ2-1; D remains ambiguous. The CDR3 runs 12 residues. CDR1 and CDR2 from the germline V gene are MDHEN and SYDVKM. The ends were cut back, 2 bases at V and 7 bases at J, with 6 bases in the middle. The CDR3 is CASSLGRNEQFF. The CDR3 bases are TGTGCCAGCAGTTTAGGACGGAATGAGCAGTTCTTC.

This chain links TRBV19 with TRBJ2-1; D may be TRBD2 (5 bases). The CDR3 totals 13 residues. Germline V gene data show CDR1 as LNHDA and CDR2 as SQIVND (reference sequence). V dropped 5 bases and J dropped 5 bases, with 10 bases sitting between them. The CDR3 sequence is CASSFGDNNEQFF. The CDR3, as DNA: TGTGCCAGTAGTTTCGGGGATAACAATGAGCAGTTCTTC.

The rearrangement links TRBV27 to TRBJ1-5; D unclear. The ends were cut back, 4 bases at V and 1 base at J, with 5 bases in the middle. Germline CDR1 is MNHEY and CDR2 is SMNVEV (reference sequence). This CDR3 comprises 13 residues. CDR3 in DNA: TGTGCCAGCAGTTGGATCAGCAATCAGCCCCAGCATTTT. It translates to CASSWISNQPQHF.